This T cell receptor beta chain derives from a study of CXCR3-negative and CXCR3-positive naive CD8 T cells (dated 2019 in TCRdb). With respect to the entire study: Some 150 million TRB reads were obtained in total, roughly 1.5 +/- 0.3 million reads per library. Data from 11 donors, pooled across two independent experiments, went into the diversity and physicochemical repertoire analyses. For the TRBV-TRBJ cluster analysis, the naive subsets came from 5 donors, while the memory cells came from 3 donors. Broad study findings and their caveats: Compared with CXCR3-negative naive cells, CXCR3-positive naive cells had TRB CDR3s with higher hydrophobicity (lower Kidera factor 4), lower energy, and higher strength and volume indices. Surface CD5, linked to self-reactivity in mice, was comparable between naive subsets; TCR interaction strength was therefore also inferred from TRB CDR3 physicochemical properties. Comparably high repertoire diversity was found in both naive subsets, whereas much lower repertoire diversity was found in memory CD8+ T cells. CXCR3 expression partially decreased after cryopreservation, so most assays used freshly isolated PBMCs. TRBV-TRBJ usage was similar between naive CXCR3-negative and CXCR3-positive cells from the same donor, while memory cells showed distinct patterns.

Points on this clonotype: The clone's antigen remains unknown.

TCRdb lists the instrument as NextSeq 550. The Human TCR Profiling Kit (MiLaboratory) was used to make UMI-labeled 5' RACE TRB cDNA libraries. The full amount of extracted RNA was used for cDNA synthesis, and the full amount of resulting cDNA was used for PCR amplification. The libraries were made side by side, with each library going through the same number of PCR cycles. The source study handled its data this way. With a requirement of at least two reads per UMI, MIGEC and MiXCR extracted about 52,000 +/- 9,100 unique UMI-labeled TRB cDNA molecules per library. Each library averaged 40,000 +/- 10,000 functional in-frame TRB CDR3 nucleotide clonotypes without stop codons. After each sample was downsampled to 5000 UMI-labeled TRB molecules, VDJtools was used to calculate diversity metrics such as normalized Shannon-Wiener and Chao1. VDJtools computed clonotype-size-weighted physicochemical properties of the central five CDR3 residues: interaction energy, strength, volume and Kidera factor 4. TCRdb reprocessed the sequencing reads and holds a single record per CDR3 protein sequence, with no DNA. The V and J calls reflect TCRdb's pipeline rather than the authors' work. The sample's records list about 98,000 distinct CDR3 sequences. Approximately 1% of the sample goes to the ten largest clones.

For every CD8+ T cell subset, 300,000 cells were flow-sorted straight into RLT lysis buffer, and each subset was sorted in triplicate. To exclude memory contaminants, naive CD8+ T cells were stringently defined as CD45RO-CCR7+CD27+CD95-. Using standard density gradient centrifugation, peripheral blood mononuclear cells were isolated from buffy coats. Naive CXCR3-negative and CXCR3-positive CD8+ T cells were flow-sorted using a FACSAria III. Total RNA was extracted from sorted cells using an RNeasy Mini Kit. The CDR3 covers 13 residues, taking in both the cysteine and the phenylalanine. No DNA was logged. From the germline V gene, CDR1 is SGDLS and CDR2 is YYNGEE.

The sample comprised naive CXCR3+ CD8+ T cells from blood. The cell subset or site label on this specimen signifies: CD45RO-CCR7+CD27+CD95- naive CD8+ T cells expressing CXCR3 (TNR3+). The sequence links TRBV9 to TRBJ2-7; lacking DNA, the TRBD2 call made by TCRdb goes unchecked. The sequence came from a human donor in good health. Some clones in this sample may be carry-over from other donors' samples. The CDR3 protein: CASSAPPSYEQYF.